This T cell receptor beta chain was observed in a study of shared T cell receptors in the human thymus. The data were produced by immunoSEQ multiplex PCR, yet TCRdb's version contains in-frame clones alone and is incomplete. Of more than 550,000 clones listed, over 75% are singletons. The CDR3 totals 12 residues. CDR1 SGDLS and CDR2 YYNGEE come from the germline V gene. V was clipped by 4 bases and J by 6 bases, with 7 bases between them. This same sample was also taken into another study, of human thymus T cells. That work adds: From resections taken during corrective heart surgery, the thymus tissue was obtained. Within thymic and blood repertoires, V and J gene usage appeared to be biased. Unrelated individuals reportedly shared highly overlapping thymic TCR repertoires.

Sequenced: thymocytes. The chain combines TRBV9 with TRBJ2-2; unclear D gene. This receptor was obtained from a boy under two years old with a congenital heart defect. The CDR3 loop is CASSPPAGELFF. As DNA, the CDR3 is TGTGCCAGCAGCCCCCCTGCCGGGGAGCTGTTTTTT.